This entry features one T cell receptor beta chain sequence. The data were taken from a study of blood T cell repertoires in COVID-19. Trimming took 4 bases from V and 0 from J, leaving 15 bases between them. Germline V gene data show CDR1 as LGHDT and CDR2 as YNNKEL (reference sequence). This CDR3 is built from 17 residues. Authors' methods: Estimation of nucleated cell counts relied on the amplification of reference gene primers. Profiled with immunoSEQ multiplex PCR; TCRdb holds only in-frame clones, not every one. From that table come the V and J calls and clone size; the DNA was used to work out D and trimming. The table includes about 200,000 clones, around three quarters detected once.

The V gene is TRBV3-1 (or the pseudogene TRBV3-2), the J gene TRBJ1-4, with D perhaps matching TRBD1 (5 bases). This TCR came from a woman aged 70-85 years with acute or convalescent COVID-19. Input material: peripheral blood. In nucleotides, the CDR3 is TGTGCCAGCAGCCCGGGGGTTCGGGGGGCAACTAATGAAAAACTGTTTTTT. Its translation is CASSPGVRGATNEKLFF.